The 2 T cell receptor beta chains below were found in one sample sequenced in a study of T cell responses to AZD1222 COVID-19 vaccine. Assay: immunoSEQ multiplex PCR; the TCRdb copy retains only in-frame clones and omits some. The sample lists about 110,000 clones, about 94% occurring once. The material sequenced was peripheral blood, taken 28 days after the second AZD1222 dose. Source of these receptors: an adult who received the AZD1222 COVID-19 vaccine.

The rearrangement uses TRBV4-2 and TRBJ2-7; TRBD2 matches at 11 bases. CDR3 length: 15 residues. The V gene end was trimmed by 1 base and the J gene end by 2 bases; junction bases not matched to a gene: 1. CDR1 is LGHNA and CDR2 is YNFKEQ in the germline V gene. Here the CDR3 reads CASSQVAGGPYEQYF. The CDR3 DNA sequence: TGTGCCAGCAGCCAAGTAGCGGGAGGGCCCTACGAGCAGTACTTC.

The chain recombines TRBV14 with TRBJ1-2, with TRBD1 as a possible D gene (5 bases). The CDR3 sequence is 15 residues long. Between the trimmed V and J ends, which lost 1 base and 4 bases, there was a span of 13 bases. CDR1 is SGHDN and CDR2 is FVKESK in the germline V gene. The CDR3 DNA is TGTGCCAGCAGCCAAGTAACAGGCGCGTCCTATGGCTACACCTTC. Protein product: CASSQVTGASYGYTF.